A selection of T cell receptor beta chains follows, all from one sample in a study of vaccination effects on CD4 cells after COVID-19. TCRdb's copy holds only in-frame clones and misses some; the assay was immunoSEQ multiplex PCR. The data hold about 79,000 clones, with roughly four fifths observed a single time. Antigens of these TCRs are unknown. The sample in question was CD4+ T cells from PBMCs cultured with HCoV-229E spike peptides, obtained before COVID-19 vaccination. These receptor sequences come from a human donor who received a COVID-19 vaccine. CDR3s include the opening cysteine and the closing phenylalanine or tryptophan. A D gene is named only where the DNA matches it firmly. Part of the rows lack a size; the others show once, few, many or a class for expanded clones.

V,J,size,D,CDR3,DNA
TRBV3-1/TRBV3-2,TRBJ1-2,.,.,CASSNPKRGYTF,TGTGCCAGCAGCAACCCCAAGAGGGGCTACACCTTC
TRBV30,TRBJ1-4,.,.,CAWSHGTATTNEKLFF,TGTGCCTGGAGTCACGGGACCGCCACAACTAATGAAAAACTGTTTTTT
TRBV29-1,TRBJ1-1,.,.,CSVDKGQNTEAFF,TGCAGCGTTGATAAAGGACAGAACACTGAAGCTTTCTTT
TRBV6-6,TRBJ1-1,.,.,CASSYGQILNTEAFF,TGTGCCAGCAGTTACGGACAGATCTTGAACACTGAAGCTTTCTTT
TRBV10-1,TRBJ2-5,.,.,CASSESPLQETQYF,TGCGCCAGCAGTGAGTCGCCGTTACAAGAGACCCAGTACTTC
TRBV29-1,TRBJ2-3,.,.,CSVAHGGASTDTQYF,TGCAGCGTTGCCCATGGCGGGGCGAGCACAGATACGCAGTATTTT
TRBV5-8,TRBJ2-1,.,TRBD2,CATHRASGAHEQFF,TGTGCCACCCACCGGGCTAGCGGGGCCCATGAGCAGTTCTTC
TRBV7-9,TRBJ1-2,.,TRBD1,CASSHLGTAIGLDYGYTF,TGTGCCAGCAGCCACCTCGGGACAGCAATAGGCCTCGACTATGGCTACACCTTC
TRBV5-1,TRBJ2-2,.,.,CASSLGAVTGELFF,TGCGCCAGCAGCTTGGGGGCAGTCACCGGGGAGCTGTTTTTT
TRBV5-4,TRBJ2-2,few,.,CASSPSYGAGELFF,TGTGCCAGCAGCCCGTCTTACGGGGCCGGGGAGCTGTTTTTT
TRBV7-2,TRBJ1-4,.,TRBD1,CASSNDRANEKLFF,TGTGCCAGCAGCAACGACAGGGCTAATGAAAAACTGTTTTTT
TRBV6-5,TRBJ2-2,.,.,CASSYSQISGELFF,TGTGCCAGCAGTTACTCCCAAATCTCCGGGGAGCTGTTTTTT
TRBV19,TRBJ2-3,.,.,CASSIEPFRGAGDTQYF,TGTGCCAGTAGTATAGAGCCCTTCCGCGGTGCAGGGGATACGCAGTATTTT
TRBV10-3,TRBJ1-4,.,.,CAISESGSFNEKLFF,TGTGCCATCAGTGAGTCGGGCTCCTTTAATGAAAAACTGTTTTTT
TRBV6-6,TRBJ2-3,.,TRBD1,CASSYSQGATDTQYF,TGTGCCAGCAGTTACTCGCAGGGGGCCACAGATACGCAGTATTTT
TRBV6-6,TRBJ1-5,.,.,CASSYVSPSNQPQHF,TGTGCCAGCAGTTACGTCAGCCCCAGCAATCAGCCCCAGCATTTT
TRBV5-1,TRBJ2-1,.,TRBD2,CASSLGPLGGGYNEQFF,TGCGCCAGCAGCTTGGGGCCGTTGGGCGGGGGTTACAATGAGCAGTTCTTC
TRBV5-1,TRBJ2-2,few,.,CASERLAGTGELFF,TGCGCCAGCGAGAGGTTGGCCGGGACCGGGGAGCTGTTTTTT
TRBV5-1,TRBJ1-1,.,.,CASSFSRVGNTEAFF,TGCGCCAGCAGCTTCTCCAGGGTGGGGAACACTGAAGCTTTCTTT
TRBV7-2,TRBJ2-3,.,.,CASSFTRTDTQYF,TGTGCCAGCAGCTTTACTAGAACAGATACGCAGTATTTT
TRBV30,TRBJ1-3,once,.,CAWSPGGNTGFGNTIYF,TGTGCCTGGAGTCCGGGGGGCAATACAGGGTTTGGAAACACCATATATTTT
TRBV29-1,TRBJ1-4,once,.,CSVERVGMAAKLFF,TGCAGCGTTGAGAGGGTAGGGATGGCGGCAAAACTGTTTTTT
TRBV30,TRBJ2-5,.,TRBD1,CAWTQTGGSETQYF,TGTGCCTGGACTCAGACAGGGGGCTCCGAGACCCAGTACTTC
TRBV28,TRBJ1-5,few,TRBD1,CASSSQGARQPQHF,TGTGCCAGCAGCAGTCAGGGGGCACGGCAGCCCCAGCATTTT
TRBV24-1,TRBJ2-1,once,TRBD2,CATGGLAGENEQFF,TGTGCCACCGGGGGGCTAGCGGGGGAGAATGAGCAGTTCTTC
TRBV2,TRBJ2-2,.,TRBD2,CASSTRGGSTGELFF,TGTGCCAGCAGTACGCGGGGGGGCAGCACCGGGGAGCTGTTTTTT
TRBV10-1,TRBJ1-1,.,.,CASSERQNTEAFF,TGCGCCAGCAGTGAGAGACAGAACACTGAAGCTTTCTTT
TRBV7-9,TRBJ2-5,.,TRBD1,CASSQPAGGWETQYF,TGTGCCAGCAGCCAGCCCGCAGGGGGCTGGGAGACCCAGTACTTC
TRBV6-4,TRBJ2-1,.,.,CASRPQPSSYNEQFF,TGTGCCAGCAGACCTCAGCCGAGCTCCTACAATGAGCAGTTCTTC
TRBV28,TRBJ1-2,.,.,CASSPRGRVYGYTF,TGTGCCAGCAGTCCCAGGGGAAGGGTCTATGGCTACACCTTC
TRBV19,TRBJ1-1,.,TRBD1,CALGGQPMNTEAFF,TGTGCCTTAGGGGGCCAACCGATGAACACTGAAGCTTTCTTT
TRBV28,TRBJ2-1,.,.,CAMEGSGGEQFF,TGTGCCATGGAAGGGTCCGGTGGTGAGCAGTTCTTC
TRBV5-6,TRBJ1-2,.,.,CASSLTQYGYTF,TGTGCCAGCAGCTTGACTCAGTATGGCTACACCTTC
TRBV5-1,TRBJ2-2,.,TRBD1,CASSTEVQGQGAGELFF,TGCGCCAGCAGCACAGAGGTACAGGGACAGGGTGCCGGGGAGCTGTTTTTT
TRBV11-2,TRBJ1-1,few,.,CASSLEGRVAFF,TGTGCCAGCAGCTTGGAGGGTAGGGTGGCTTTCTTT
TRBV6-2/TRBV6-3,TRBJ2-5,once,TRBD2,CASSYLRGKETQYF,TGTGCCAGCAGTTATCTGCGGGGGAAAGAGACCCAGTACTTC
TRBV7-8,TRBJ2-6,few,.,CASSLGGGRGANVLTF,TGTGCCAGCAGCTTAGGTGGGGGCCGTGGGGCCAACGTCCTGACTTTC
TRBV5-1,TRBJ2-3,.,TRBD1,CASSLQGSDTQYF,TGCGCCAGCAGCTTACAGGGGTCAGATACGCAGTATTTT
TRBV2,TRBJ2-1,.,.,CASSSLTGISYNEQFF,TGTGCCAGCAGTAGTCTTACAGGGATTTCCTACAATGAGCAGTTCTTC
TRBV3-1/TRBV3-2,TRBJ1-1,.,.,CASSLIAPGGSTEAFF,TGTGCCAGCAGCTTAATTGCCCCGGGGGGGAGCACTGAAGCTTTCTTT
TRBV27,TRBJ2-3,once,TRBD1,CASSFLGTGKDTQYF,TGTGCCAGCAGTTTCTTAGGGACAGGGAAAGATACGCAGTATTTT
TRBV5-1,TRBJ2-1,.,TRBD2,CASSLTGTSVDEQFF,TGCGCCAGCAGCCTAACCGGGACTAGCGTGGATGAGCAGTTCTTC
TRBV10-3,TRBJ1-1,.,.,CADLGAGPQGCLFTEAFF,TGTGCCGACCTAGGGGCAGGGCCTCAGGGGTGCCTGTTCACTGAAGCTTTCTTT